Listed here are 25 T cell receptor beta chains from one sample, sequenced in a study of CXCR3-negative and CXCR3-positive naive CD8 T cells. UMI-labeled TRB cDNA libraries were prepared by 5' RACE. TCRdb reprocessed the 5' RACE reads, keeping one entry per CDR3 protein, no DNA. This repertoire includes 120,000 or so distinct CDR3 sequences. These receptors are not linked to any known antigen. Study-wide points: TRB CDR3s were more hydrophobic in CXCR3-positive than in CXCR3-negative naive cells.

Sequenced: naive CXCR3+ CD8+ T cells from blood. The subset is: CD45RO-CCR7+CD27+CD95- naive CD8+ T cells expressing CXCR3 (TNR3+). Source of these receptors: a human donor in good health. Some clones in this sample may be carry-over from other donors' samples.

The rearrangement uses TRBV20-1 and TRBJ2-1; TCRdb designates TRBD2, a call that cannot be tested without DNA. Germline V lookup: CDR1 DFQATT, CDR2 SNEGSKA (reference sequence). The CDR3 is made up of 19 amino acids. The CDR3 is CSARPPLVFLAGGYNEQFF.

This rearrangement joins TRBV6-5 to TRBJ2-5; as DNA is missing, the TRBD1 call by TCRdb cannot be tested. From germline, CDR1 is MNHEY and CDR2 SVGAGI. The CDR3 has 15 residues. The CDR3: CASSYSPGIQETQYF.

This sequence joins TRBV19 and TRBJ1-1. The germline V gene has CDR1 LNHDA and CDR2 SQIVND (reference sequence). There are 14 residues in the CDR3. CDR3 in amino acids: CASSNAAVNTEAFF.

The rearrangement links TRBV9 to TRBJ1-1; with no DNA, the TCRdb D assignment of TRBD1 cannot be verified. The V gene's germline CDR1 is SGDLS and CDR2 YYNGEE. CDR3 size: 15 residues. The CDR3 sequence: CASSSETGMYTEAFF.

This rearrangement joins TRBV7-6 to TRBJ2-2; no DNA is available, so the TRBD1 call from TCRdb remains unchecked. Germline V gives CDR1 SGHVS, CDR2 FNYEAQ. The CDR3 totals 17 residues. The CDR3 sequence: CASSPHPAETVTGELFF.

V gene TRBV7-2 combines with J gene TRBJ1-1. The CDR3 length is 13 residues. Germline CDR1 reads SGHTA; CDR2 reads FQGNSA. Here the CDR3 reads CASSSGPCTEAFF.

The chain links TRBV12-5 to TRBJ2-3; TCRdb selects TRBD2, and the lack of DNA leaves this call unchecked. CDR3 length: 17 residues. Germline CDR1 is LGHNT and CDR2 is FRNRAP. CDR3 region: CASGLGLAGVSTDTQYF.

V gene TRBV21-1 combines with J gene TRBJ2-7; absent DNA, TCRdb's TRBD1 call cannot be checked. TRBV21-1 constitutes a pseudogene. The CDR3 runs to 19 residues. CDR3 loop: CASSKVGTGSEIDSYEQYF.

The chain uses TRBV4-1 and TRBJ1-1; the D gene TCRdb calls, TRBD1, cannot be checked with no DNA. The CDR3 is 14 residues long. Germline CDR1 reads MGHRA; CDR2 reads YSYEKL. The CDR3 here is CASSQDKGQGVAFF.

The V and J genes are TRBV10-3 and TRBJ2-5. This CDR3 spans 13 amino acids. The germline gives CDR1 ENHRY, CDR2 SYGVKD. The CDR3 loop reads CAISDSDGETQYF.

This chain links TRBV29-1 with TRBJ1-1; TCRdb returns TRBD1, unconfirmable since there is no DNA. The germline V gene has CDR1 SQVTM and CDR2 ANQGSEA. This CDR3 contains 13 residues. The CDR3 spells CSVETGQSPEAFF.

The rearrangement uses TRBV5-1 and TRBJ1-1; TCRdb returns TRBD1, unconfirmable since there is no DNA. This CDR3 is built from 16 residues. Germline CDR1 and CDR2: SGHRS and YFSETQ. The CDR3 is CASSFGQGVMNTEAFF.

The V gene is TRBV10-3, the J gene TRBJ2-1. CDR3 length equals 12 residues. Germline CDR1 ENHRY, CDR2 SYGVKD. CDR3 protein: CAISDARNEQFF.

The chain employs TRBV5-5 and TRBJ1-2. The CDR3 runs 14 residues. CDR1 is SGHKS and CDR2 is YYEKEE in the germline V gene (reference sequence). CDR3 protein: CASSPPVVFYGYTF.

This chain joins TRBV7-9 and TRBJ2-7; without DNA, the TCRdb call of TRBD2 cannot be checked. The CDR3 is 14 amino acids. CDR1 is SEHNR, CDR2 FQNEAQ, per germline (reference sequence). The CDR3 spells CASSALDQPYEQYF.

This chain uses TRBV20-1 with TRBJ2-3. This CDR3 contains 11 residues. Germline loops: CDR1 DFQATT, CDR2 SNEGSKA (reference sequence). CDR3 sequence: CSAKFGDTQYF.

This rearrangement joins TRBV29-1 to TRBJ1-2. The CDR3 is made up of 12 amino acids. Germline values: CDR1 SQVTM, CDR2 ANQGSEA. The CDR3 reads CSVEGLSSGYTF.

This chain uses TRBV20-1 with TRBJ2-2. The CDR3 spans 12 residues. CDR1 DFQATT and CDR2 SNEGSKA come from the germline V gene (reference sequence). CDR3 residues: CSARDYTGELFF.

The chain uses TRBV5-4 and TRBJ2-1. CDR1 is SGHNT, CDR2 YYREEE, per germline (reference sequence). The CDR3 length is 13 residues. The CDR3 loop reads CASSFSSTNEQFF. Using reference TRBV5-4 and TRBJ2-1 for the parts outside the CDR3, the full variable domain is ETGVTQSPTHLIKTRGQQVTLRCSSQSGHNTVSWYQQALGQGPQFIFQYYREEENGRGNFPPRFSGLQFPNYSSELNVNALELDDSALYLCASSFSSTNEQFFGPGTRLTVL.

The chain carries TRBV5-1 and TRBJ1-1. The CDR3 is made up of 13 amino acids. Per germline, CDR1 SGHRS and CDR2 YFSETQ. CDR3 loop: CASSSPPSAEAFF.

The rearrangement uses TRBV27 and TRBJ1-1. Germline V gene lookup returns CDR1 MNHEY and CDR2 SMNVEV (reference sequence). CDR3 size: 14 residues. CDR3 region: CASSLSLGHTEAFF.

The chain joins TRBV10-1 to TRBJ1-1; the D call of TRBD1 rests on TCRdb alone, since no DNA is present to check it. The CDR3 spans 14 residues. Germline CDR1 reads WNHNN; CDR2 reads SYGVQD (reference sequence). This CDR3 is CASSLRTENTEAFF.

The CDR3 loop is CASSARASGNTIYF. The chain links TRBV27 to TRBJ1-3. CDR3 length equals 14 residues. Germline V gives CDR1 MNHEY, CDR2 SMNVEV (reference sequence).

The chain links TRBV5-6 to TRBJ1-1; with no DNA, the TCRdb D assignment of TRBD1 cannot be verified. Germline lookup yields CDR1 SGHDT and CDR2 YYEEEE. CDR3 length: 13 residues. CDR3 sequence reads: CASSSTGSTEAFF.

The V call is TRBV6-5, the J call TRBJ1-2; TCRdb selects TRBD1, and the lack of DNA leaves this call unchecked. The V gene's germline CDR1 is MNHEY and CDR2 SVGAGI. CDR3 length equals 15 residues. The CDR3 sequence is CASSLAGTGVGGYTF.